The source of this TCR beta chain is a study of blood T cell repertoires in COVID-19. Generated by immunoSEQ multiplex PCR, the TCRdb table keeps only in-frame clones and is missing some. The sample has 160,000 or so clones, 87% seen once. This clone occurred once. The sample consisted of peripheral blood. The receptor's source is a woman in her 70s with COVID-19, enrolled during active disease.

The CDR3 loop reads CALRSSNTGELFF. CDR3 coding DNA: TGTGCCCTGCGATCGAGCAACACCGGGGAGCTGTTTTTT. The chain employs TRBV6-5 and TRBJ2-2; unclear D gene. The CDR3 has 13 amino acids. The V and J ends lost 11 bases and 2 bases respectively, with 12 bases between them. Looked up from germline, CDR1 is MNHEY and CDR2 is SVGAGI.